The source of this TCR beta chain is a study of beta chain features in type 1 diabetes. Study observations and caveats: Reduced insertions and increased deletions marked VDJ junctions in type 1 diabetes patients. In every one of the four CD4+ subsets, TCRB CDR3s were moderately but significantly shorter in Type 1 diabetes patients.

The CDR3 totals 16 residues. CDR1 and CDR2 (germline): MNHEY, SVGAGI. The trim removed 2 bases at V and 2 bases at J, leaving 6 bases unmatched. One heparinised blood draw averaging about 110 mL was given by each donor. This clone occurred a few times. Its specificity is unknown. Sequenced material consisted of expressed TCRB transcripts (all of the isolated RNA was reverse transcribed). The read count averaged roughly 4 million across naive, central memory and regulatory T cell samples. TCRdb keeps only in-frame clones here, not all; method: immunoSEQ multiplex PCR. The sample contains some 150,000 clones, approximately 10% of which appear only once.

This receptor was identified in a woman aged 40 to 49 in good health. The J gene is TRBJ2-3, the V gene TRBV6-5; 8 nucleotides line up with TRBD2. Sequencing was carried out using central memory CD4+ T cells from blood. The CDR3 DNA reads TGTGCCAGCAGTTACGCCCGGGGGGGGAACACAGATACGCAGTATTTT. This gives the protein CASSYARGGNTDTQYF.